This T cell receptor (beta chain) was profiled in a study of T cells in localized non-small cell lung cancer. Study-level results: Longer overall survival associated with higher blood T cell density; shorter survival with higher adjacent-lung clonality. Researchers found a median around 50 of the top 100 tumor clones in adjacent lung.

Clones were sequenced by immunoSEQ multiplex PCR, and TCRdb holds only the in-frame ones, with some missing. The sample lists around 94,000 clones, about 87% seen once, with roughly 15% in the top ten. This CDR3 comprises 13 residues. The ends were cut back, 7 bases at V and 6 bases at J, with 13 bases in the middle. Germline V gives CDR1 MDHEN, CDR2 SYDVKM. A word on this clone: Its antigen is not known.

The V and J genes are TRBV28 and TRBJ2-1; a weak D match, TRBD2 (5 bases). The specimen was peripheral blood, collected before any cancer treatment. This TCR came from a man aged 35-69 years with stage I squamous cell lung carcinoma. CDR3 in DNA: TGTGCCAGCATCGGGATCTCAACCAATGAGCAGTTCTTC. This translates into CASIGISTNEQFF. Combining the CDR3 with reference TRBV28 and TRBJ2-1 gives the whole variable domain DVKVTQSSRYLVKRTGEKVFLECVQDMDHENMFWYRQDPGLGLRLIYFSYDVKMKEKGDIPEGYSVSREKKERFSLILESASTNQTSMYLCASIGISTNEQFFGPGTRLTVL.